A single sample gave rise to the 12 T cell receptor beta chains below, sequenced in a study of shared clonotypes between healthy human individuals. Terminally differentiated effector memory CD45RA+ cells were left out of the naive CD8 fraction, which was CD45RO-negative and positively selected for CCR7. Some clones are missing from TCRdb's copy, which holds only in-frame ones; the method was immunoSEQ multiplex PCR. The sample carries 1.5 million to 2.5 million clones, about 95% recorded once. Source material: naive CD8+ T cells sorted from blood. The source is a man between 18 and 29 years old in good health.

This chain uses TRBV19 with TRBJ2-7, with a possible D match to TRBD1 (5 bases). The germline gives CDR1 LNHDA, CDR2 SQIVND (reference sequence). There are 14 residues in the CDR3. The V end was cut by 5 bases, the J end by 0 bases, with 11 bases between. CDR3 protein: CASSGAVSSYEQYF. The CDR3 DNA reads TGTGCCAGTAGTGGGGCAGTGAGCTCCTACGAGCAGTACTTC. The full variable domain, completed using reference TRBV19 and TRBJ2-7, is DGGITQSPKYLFRKEGQNVTLSCEQNLNHDAMYWYRQDPGQGLRLIYYSQIVNDFQKGDIAEGYSVSREKKESFPLTVTSAQKNPTAFYLCASSGAVSSYEQYFGPGTRLTVT.

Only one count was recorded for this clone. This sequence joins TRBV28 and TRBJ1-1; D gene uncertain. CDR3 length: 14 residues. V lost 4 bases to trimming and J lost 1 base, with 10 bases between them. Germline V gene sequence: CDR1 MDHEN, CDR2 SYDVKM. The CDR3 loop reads CASSYIPGNTEAFF. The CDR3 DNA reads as TGTGCCAGCAGTTACATCCCGGGGAACACTGAAGCTTTCTTT.

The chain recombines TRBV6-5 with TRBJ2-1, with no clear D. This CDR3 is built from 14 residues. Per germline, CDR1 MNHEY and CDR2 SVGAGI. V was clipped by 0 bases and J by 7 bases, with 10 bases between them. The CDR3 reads CASSYSDSGNEQFF. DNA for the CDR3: TGTGCCAGCAGTTACTCGGATTCCGGGAATGAGCAGTTCTTC.

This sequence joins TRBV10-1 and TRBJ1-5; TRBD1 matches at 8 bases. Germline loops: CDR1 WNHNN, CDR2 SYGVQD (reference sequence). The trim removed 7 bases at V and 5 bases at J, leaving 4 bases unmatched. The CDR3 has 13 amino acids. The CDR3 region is CASMTTGDQPQHF. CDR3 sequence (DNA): TGCGCCAGCATGACGACAGGGGATCAGCCCCAGCATTTT.

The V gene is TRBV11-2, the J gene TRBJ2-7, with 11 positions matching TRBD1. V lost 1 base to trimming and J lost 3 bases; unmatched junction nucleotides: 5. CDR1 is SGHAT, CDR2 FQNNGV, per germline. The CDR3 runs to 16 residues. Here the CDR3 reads CASSLGPGTGGYEQYF. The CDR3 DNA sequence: TGTGCCAGCAGCTTAGGGCCCGGGACAGGGGGCTACGAGCAGTACTTC.

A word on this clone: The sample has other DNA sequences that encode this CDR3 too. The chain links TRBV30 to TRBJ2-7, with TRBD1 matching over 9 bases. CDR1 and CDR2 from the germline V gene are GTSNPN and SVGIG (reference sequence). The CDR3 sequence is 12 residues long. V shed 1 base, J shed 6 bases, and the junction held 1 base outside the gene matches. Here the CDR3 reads CAWSGTGVEQYF. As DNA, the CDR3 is TGTGCCTGGAGTGGGACAGGGGTCGAGCAGTACTTC.

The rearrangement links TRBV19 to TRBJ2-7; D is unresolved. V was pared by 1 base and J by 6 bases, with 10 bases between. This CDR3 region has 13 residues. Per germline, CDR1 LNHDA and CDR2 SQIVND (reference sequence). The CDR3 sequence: CASSIGSALEQYF. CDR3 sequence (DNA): TGTGCCAGTAGTATAGGAAGCGCGCTCGAGCAGTACTTC.

This CDR3 reads CASSHTAQETQYF. CDR3 bases: TGCGCCAGCAGCCACACCGCGCAAGAGACCCAGTACTTC. The chain is built from TRBV4-1 and TRBJ2-5; D is unclear. The germline V and J ends were trimmed by 3 bases and 2 bases, with 7 bases remaining between them. Looked up from germline, CDR1 is MGHRA and CDR2 is YSYEKL. This CDR3 contains 13 residues.

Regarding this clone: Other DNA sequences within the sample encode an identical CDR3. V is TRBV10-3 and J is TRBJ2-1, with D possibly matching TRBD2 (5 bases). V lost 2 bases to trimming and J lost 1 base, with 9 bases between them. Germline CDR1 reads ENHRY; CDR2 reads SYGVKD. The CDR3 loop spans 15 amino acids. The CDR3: CAISEPSRSYNEQFF. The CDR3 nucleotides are TGTGCCATCAGTGAGCCTAGCAGGTCCTACAATGAGCAGTTCTTC.

The CDR3 protein is CASSVSGENTEAFF. In DNA form, the CDR3 reads TGTGCCAGCAGCGTATCGGGGGAAAACACTGAAGCTTTCTTT. The chain uses TRBV9 and TRBJ1-1; a weak D match, TRBD1 (5 bases). V gave up 1 base and J gave up 2 bases, with 9 bases separating them. CDR1 and CDR2 (germline): SGDLS, YYNGEE. CDR3 length equals 14 residues.

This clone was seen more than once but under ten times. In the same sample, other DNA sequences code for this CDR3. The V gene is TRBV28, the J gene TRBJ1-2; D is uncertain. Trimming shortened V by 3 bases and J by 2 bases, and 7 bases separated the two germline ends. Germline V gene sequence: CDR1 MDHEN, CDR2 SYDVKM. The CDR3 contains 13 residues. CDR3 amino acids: CASSFGGNYGYTF. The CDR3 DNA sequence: TGTGCCAGCAGTTTCGGAGGGAACTATGGCTACACCTTC.

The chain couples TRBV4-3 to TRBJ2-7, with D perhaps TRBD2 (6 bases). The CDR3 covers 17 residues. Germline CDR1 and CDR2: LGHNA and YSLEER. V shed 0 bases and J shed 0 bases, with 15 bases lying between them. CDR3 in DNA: TGCGCCAGCAGCCAAGATCCTCTAGCGTTAAGCTCCTACGAGCAGTACTTC. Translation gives CASSQDPLALSSYEQYF.